A selection of T cell receptor beta chains follows, all from one sample in a study of T cells in Graves' hyperthyroidism and ophthalmopathy. TCRdb passed the multiplex PCR reads through MiXCR, listing each CDR3 protein once. The data show a few hundred thousand distinct CDR3 sequences, 15% to 17% seen once. The sequenced sample consisted of blood. Every receptor here comes from a woman aged 18-35 years with Graves' hyperthyroidism. The CDR3 runs from the conserved cysteine through the conserved F or W. A D gene is named only where the DNA matches it firmly. Some rows mark clone size as missing; the rest say once, few, many or name a class of expanded clone.

j_call: TRBJ2-3
clone_size: many
d_call: .
v_call: TRBV7-3
cdr3_nt: TGTGCCAGCAGCTTAGGGCGGGGGCGCACAGATACGCAGTATTTT
cdr3_aa: CASSLGRGRTDTQYF

j_call: TRBJ1-3
clone_size: few
d_call: TRBD1
v_call: TRBV5-6
cdr3_nt: TGTGCCAGCAGCTCACAGGGGAGGACAGGAAACACCATATATTTT
cdr3_aa: CASSSQGRTGNTIYF

j_call: TRBJ2-7
clone_size: many
d_call: .
v_call: TRBV5-6
cdr3_nt: TGTGCCAGCACCACTGGAGCCGGAGCTTACGAGCAGTACTTC
cdr3_aa: CASTTGAGAYEQYF

j_call: TRBJ1-2
clone_size: few
d_call: TRBD1
v_call: TRBV10-2
cdr3_nt: TGCGCCAGCAGTGGACAGGGGGGCGGTGGCTACACCTTC
cdr3_aa: CASSGQGGGGYTF

j_call: TRBJ2-7
clone_size: many
d_call: .
v_call: TRBV29-1
cdr3_nt: TGCAGCGTTGAACGACAGTCCGAGCAGTACTTC
cdr3_aa: CSVERQSEQYF

j_call: TRBJ2-7
clone_size: many
d_call: .
v_call: TRBV27
cdr3_nt: TGTGCCAGCAGTCAGGGGCGGTACTCCTACGAGCAGTACTTC
cdr3_aa: CASSQGRYSYEQYF

j_call: TRBJ2-2
clone_size: few
d_call: .
v_call: TRBV9
cdr3_nt: TGTGCCAGCAGCCCCCGAGCGTGGGGACTGGACGGGGAGCTGTTTTTT
cdr3_aa: CASSPRAWGLDGELFF

j_call: TRBJ2-6
clone_size: .
d_call: .
v_call: TRBV28
cdr3_nt: TGTGCCAGCAGCCCCTTTTCTGCTGGGGCCAACGTCCTGACTTTC
cdr3_aa: CASSPFSAGANVLTF

j_call: TRBJ2-3
clone_size: many
d_call: .
v_call: TRBV6-1
cdr3_nt: TGTGCCAGCAGACCGGACCAAAAGGGGGGCACAGATACGCAGTATTTT
cdr3_aa: CASRPDQKGGTDTQYF

j_call: TRBJ1-1
clone_size: few
d_call: .
v_call: TRBV15
cdr3_nt: TGTGCCACCAGCAGAGAGTCTGGGGTAGTCATGGGGACTGAAGCTTTCTTT
cdr3_aa: CATSRESGVVMGTEAFF